This T cell receptor beta chain comes out of a study of T cell repertoires in cytomegalovirus infection. This CDR3 region has 15 residues. V shed 5 bases and J shed 4 bases, with 16 bases lying between them. CDR1 and CDR2 from the germline V gene are MNHNY and SVGAGI (reference sequence). TCRdb used MiXCR to reprocess the reads, holding one entry per CDR3 protein. The sample lists under 500,000 distinct CDR3 sequences, 42% occurring once. For this clonotype: Its antigen is undetermined.

The source is a human donor in good health (CMV status not recorded). Some clones in this sample may be carry-over from other donors' samples. The material was cultured PBMCs, obtained from culture after CMV antigen stimulation. The chain carries TRBV6-6 and TRBJ2-3; the D gene could be TRBD1 or TRBD2 (5 bases each). The CDR3 region has the DNA TGTGCCAGCAGTGACGGAGGACGCAGGGCAGATACGCAGTATTTT. It specifies CASSDGGRRADTQYF.